These 17 T cell receptor beta chains were all obtained from the same sample, sequenced in a study of T cell repertoires in cytomegalovirus infection. TCRdb re-called the reads with MiXCR, one entry per CDR3 protein. The repertoire includes under 800,000 distinct CDR3 sequences, approximately 25% of them detected once, and around 7.6% sits in the top ten. The sample consisted of CD8+ T cells from PBMCs. These TCRs come from a human donor in good health (CMV status not recorded). Some clones in this sample may be carry-over from other donors' samples.

This chain links TRBV6-6 with TRBJ2-7, with D tentatively TRBD1 (5 bases). Trimming removed 4 bases at V and 2 bases at J, with 21 bases between. The CDR3 totals 17 residues. CDR1 and CDR2 from the germline V gene are MNHNY and SVGAGI (reference sequence). The CDR3, as DNA: TGTGCCAGCAGTTCCCCGTTCCCGGACACCATTCCCTACGAGCAGTACTTC. Amino acid sequence: CASSSPFPDTIPYEQYF.

This chain uses TRBV5-1 with TRBJ2-3; maybe TRBD1 (5 bases). Trimming took 0 bases from V and 4 from J, leaving 15 bases between them. Germline V CDR1 and CDR2: SGHRS, YFSETQ. The CDR3 runs 16 residues. The CDR3 bases are TGCGCCAGCAGCTTGGATGGGGCCGGTGTGGCAGATACGCAGTATTTT. Protein sequence: CASSLDGAGVADTQYF. The full variable domain, its missing parts supplied by reference TRBV5-1 and TRBJ2-3, is KAGVTQTPRYLIKTRGQQVTLSCSPISGHRSVSWYQQTPGQGLQFLFEYFSETQRNKGNFPGRFSGRQFSNSRSEMNVSTLELGDSALYLCASSLDGAGVADTQYFGPGTRLTVL.

The gene calls are TRBV10-3 and TRBJ2-1, with 9 bases identical to TRBD2. After removal of 5 bases from V and 12 bases from J, the junction contained 14 bases not matched to a gene. Germline CDR1 is ENHRY and CDR2 is SYGVKD. This CDR3 is 15 amino acids long. CDR3: CAISPWIAGDSGQFF. The CDR3 bases are TGTGCCATCAGTCCGTGGATAGCGGGGGACTCAGGGCAGTTCTTC.

This clonotype came up many times. CDR3 coding DNA: TGTGCCAGCACCCCAATCGGTGGACGGATCAATCAGCCCCAGCATTTT. It codes for CASTPIGGRINQPQHF. This sequence joins TRBV7-8 and TRBJ1-5, with unresolved D. Germline V lookup: CDR1 SGHVS, CDR2 FQNEAQ. V was cut by 7 bases and J by 3 bases, with 19 bases left in between. The CDR3 sequence is 16 residues long.

This chain connects TRBV5-4 to TRBJ1-4; 9 positions match TRBD1. CDR3 length: 11 residues. With V trimmed by 4 bases and J by 12 bases, 1 base remained unmatched. Looked up from germline, CDR1 is SGHNT and CDR2 is YYREEE (reference sequence). Here the CDR3 reads CASSGQGQLFF. CDR3 sequence (DNA): TGTGCCAGCAGCGGACAGGGGCAACTGTTTTTT.

There are many counts of this clonotype. The V and J genes are TRBV28 and TRBJ2-5; TRBD1 agrees at 7 bases. V was pared by 2 bases and J by 5 bases, with 14 bases of the junction left unmatched. Germline CDR1 MDHEN, CDR2 SYDVKM. This CDR3 region has 17 residues. The CDR3 sequence: CASSLPPQGESMETQYF. The CDR3 bases are TGTGCCAGCAGTTTACCCCCCCAGGGGGAGTCGATGGAGACCCAGTACTTC. Based on the CDR3 plus reference TRBV28 and TRBJ2-5, the full variable domain is DVKVTQSSRYLVKRTGEKVFLECVQDMDHENMFWYRQDPGLGLRLIYFSYDVKMKEKGDIPEGYSVSREKKERFSLILESASTNQTSMYLCASSLPPQGESMETQYFGPGTRLLVL.

The chain employs TRBV20-1 and TRBJ2-1, with 8 positions matching TRBD2. The CDR3 runs to 21 residues. V shed 1 base, J shed 4 bases, and the junction held 24 bases outside the gene matches. Germline CDR1 and CDR2: DFQATT and SNEGSKA (reference sequence). The CDR3 region is CSARAPGHLWGGGPSYNEQFF. DNA of the CDR3: TGCAGTGCTAGAGCCCCGGGGCACCTATGGGGCGGGGGGCCCTCTTACAATGAGCAGTTCTTC.

The CDR3 spells CASSSSDTYEQYV. The CDR3 region has the DNA TGTGCCAGCAGTTCTAGTGACACCTACGAGCAGTACGTC. The chain has TRBV12-3 or TRBV12-4 and TRBJ2-7; D gene ambiguous. V was cut by 4 bases and J by 2 bases, with 9 bases left in between. The CDR3 extends over 13 amino acids.

The chain employs TRBV20-1 and TRBJ2-3; 7 positions match TRBD2. CDR1 is DFQATT, CDR2 SNEGSKA, per germline (reference sequence). V lost 8 bases and J lost 0; bases outside the gene matches: 8. The length of the CDR3 is 14 residues. The CDR3 DNA reads as TGCAGTAACCCAGCGGGGACTAGCACAGATACGCAGTATTTT. Its protein product is CSNPAGTSTDTQYF.

Many counts were recorded for this clonotype. The chain carries TRBV7-9 and TRBJ2-6; no definite D call. From germline, CDR1 is SEHNR and CDR2 FQNEAQ (reference sequence). V shed 5 bases and J shed 0 bases, with 17 bases lying between them. This CDR3 comprises 18 residues. CDR3 in DNA: TGTGCCAGCAGCCCCGCCGGGCGGATTAGCTCTGGGGCCAACGTCCTGACTTTC. Translated: CASSPAGRISSGANVLTF.

This clonotype appeared many times. This sequence joins TRBV6-1 and TRBJ1-1; 10 bases agree with TRBD1. With 5 bases clipped from V and 8 bases from J, the junction kept 14 bases outside the gene matches. From germline, CDR1 is MNHNS and CDR2 SASEGT. The CDR3 consists of 16 residues. The CDR3 reads CASSFQPGQGNAEAFF. In nucleotides, the CDR3 is TGTGCCAGCAGTTTTCAACCGGGACAGGGGAATGCGGAAGCTTTCTTT.

The rearrangement joins TRBV2 to TRBJ1-4; D possibly corresponds to TRBD1 (6 bases). The CDR3 is 15 residues long. The V gene's germline CDR1 is SNHLY and CDR2 FYNNEI. The germline V and J ends were trimmed by 3 bases and 11 bases, with 19 bases remaining between them. In DNA, the CDR3 is TGTGCCAGCAGTGAGGAACAGGGCTGGATTGAGAAACTGTTTTTT. Its translation: CASSEEQGWIEKLFF.

This clonotype has a handful of counts. The chain has TRBV28 and TRBJ1-2, with TRBD1 matching 8 bases. The CDR3 runs 14 residues. Per germline, CDR1 MDHEN and CDR2 SYDVKM. V gave up 3 bases and J gave up 7 bases; unmatched junction bases: 7. The CDR3 region is CASSLQGAQGGYTF. The CDR3 nucleotides are TGTGCCAGCAGTTTGCAGGGGGCGCAGGGTGGCTACACCTTC.

The chain employs TRBV5-6 and TRBJ2-1; D possibly corresponds to TRBD2 (5 bases). Per the germline V gene, CDR1 is SGHDT and CDR2 is YYEEEE. The CDR3 loop spans 13 amino acids. Trimming shortened V by 4 bases and J by 10 bases, and 15 bases separated the two germline ends. The DNA for the CDR3 is TGTGCCAGCAGCCTCGGACTTAAAAGAGAGCAGTTCTTC. It specifies CASSLGLKREQFF.

This chain uses TRBV15 with TRBJ1-4; D not resolved. This CDR3 region has 15 residues. Germline-derived CDR1 and CDR2 are LNHNV and YYDKDF (reference sequence). V was trimmed by 2 bases and J by 8 bases, leaving 15 bases between them. The CDR3 DNA follows: TGTGCCACCAGCAGAAGGGCAGAGGAAGCCGAAAAACTGTTTTTT. Protein sequence: CATSRRAEEAEKLFF. Filled out from reference TRBV15 and TRBJ1-4, the complete variable domain reads DAMVIQNPRYQVTQFGKPVTLSCSQTLNHNVMYWYQQKSSQAPKLLFHYYDKDFNNEADTPDNFQSRRPNTSFCFLDIRSPGLGDTAMYLCATSRRAEEAEKLFFGSGTQLSVL.

V and J are TRBV6-5 and TRBJ1-2; TRBD1 matches at 9 bases. The CDR3 consists of 18 residues. Trimming removed 7 bases from V and 11 bases from J; junction bases left unmatched: 26. Germline V lookup: CDR1 MNHEY, CDR2 SVGAGI. The CDR3 DNA sequence: TGTGCCAGCACCGAACGGAAACAGGGGGCAAATGGAATATGGTTTTACACCTTC. It codes for CASTERKQGANGIWFYTF.

This clonotype was observed a few times. This chain uses TRBV7-9 with TRBJ2-7; the match to TRBD2 covers 14 bases. The CDR3 extends over 17 amino acids. Germline CDR1 and CDR2: SEHNR and FQNEAQ (reference sequence). Unmatched junction bases numbered 9, after V lost 5 bases and J lost 3 bases. CDR3 sequence reads: CASSANPGTSGSYEQYV. CDR3 in DNA: TGTGCCAGCAGCGCGAACCCAGGGACTAGCGGGAGCTACGAGCAGTACGTC.